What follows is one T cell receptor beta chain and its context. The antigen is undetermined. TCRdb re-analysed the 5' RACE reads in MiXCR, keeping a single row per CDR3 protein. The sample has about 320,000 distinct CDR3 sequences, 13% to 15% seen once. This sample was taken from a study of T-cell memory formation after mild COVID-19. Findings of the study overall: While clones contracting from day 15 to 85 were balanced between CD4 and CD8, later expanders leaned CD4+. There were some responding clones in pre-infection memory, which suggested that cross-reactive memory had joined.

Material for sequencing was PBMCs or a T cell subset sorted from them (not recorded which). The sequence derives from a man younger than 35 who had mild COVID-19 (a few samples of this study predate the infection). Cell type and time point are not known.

DNA of the CDR3: TGCAGTGCTACCCAGGTCTCTGTAGGCGAGCAGTACTTC. It codes for CSATQVSVGEQYF. V is TRBV20-1 and J is TRBJ2-7; no clear D. The CDR3 sequence is 13 residues long. In germline, CDR1 is DFQATT, CDR2 SNEGSKA (reference sequence). Trimming stripped 4 bases from V and 6 bases from J, with 16 bases between.